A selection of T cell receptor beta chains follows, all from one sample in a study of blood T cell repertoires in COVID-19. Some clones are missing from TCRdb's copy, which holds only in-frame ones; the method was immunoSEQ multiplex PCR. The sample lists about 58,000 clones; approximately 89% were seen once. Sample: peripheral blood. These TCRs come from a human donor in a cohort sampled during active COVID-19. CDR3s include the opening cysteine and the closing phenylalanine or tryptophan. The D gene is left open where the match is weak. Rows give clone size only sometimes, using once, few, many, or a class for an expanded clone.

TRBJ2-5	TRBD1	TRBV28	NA	TGTGCCAGCGCGATTCTTGGGACAGGGGATTTAGAGACCCAGTACTTC	CASAILGTGDLETQYF
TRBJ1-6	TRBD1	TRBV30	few	TGTGCCTGGAGTCCCGGGACAGGTGGATCACCCCTCCACTTT	CAWSPGTGGSPLHF
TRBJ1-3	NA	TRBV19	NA	TGTGCCAGTAGTATCCTCAGGCCGTCGGGAAACACCATATATTTT	CASSILRPSGNTIYF
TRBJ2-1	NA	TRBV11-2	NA	TGTGCCAGCAGCTTGCAGGGCCCGGCAGAGCAGTTCTTC	CASSLQGPAEQFF
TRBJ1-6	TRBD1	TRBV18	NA	TGTGCCAGCTCACTGGGGACAGGGGAGATTTCACCCCTCCACTTT	CASSLGTGEISPLHF
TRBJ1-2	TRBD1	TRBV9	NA	TGTGCCAGCAGCATAGGGACAGGCCAGTATAACTATGGCTACACCTTC	CASSIGTGQYNYGYTF
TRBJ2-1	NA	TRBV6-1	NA	TGTGCCAGCACCAAAACCCTGGGAGTTTATGAGCAGTTCTTC	CASTKTLGVYEQFF
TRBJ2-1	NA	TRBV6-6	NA	TGTGCCAGCAGTTACAAAGGGGTCGATGAGCAGTTCTTC	CASSYKGVDEQFF
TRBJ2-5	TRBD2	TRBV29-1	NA	TGCAGCGTTGAACATAACCTGGGTAGCGGGTCGGGGATGGCCCAGTACTTC	CSVEHNLGSGSGMAQYF
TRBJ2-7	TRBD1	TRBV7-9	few	TGTGCCAGCAGACCTACGGGACAGGGCACCGAGCAGTACTTC	CASRPTGQGTEQYF
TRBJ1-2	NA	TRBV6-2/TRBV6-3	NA	TGTGCCAGCAGTTTCGTGGGAGTTCGCAGCTATGGCTACACCTTC	CASSFVGVRSYGYTF
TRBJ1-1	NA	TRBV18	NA	TGTGCCAGCTCACCAGGAGTGGCGGGCACTGAAGCTTTCTTT	CASSPGVAGTEAFF
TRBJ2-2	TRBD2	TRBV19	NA	TGTGCCAGTAGTCAACCCGGGACTAGCCTGAACACCGGGGAGCTGTTTTTT	CASSQPGTSLNTGELFF
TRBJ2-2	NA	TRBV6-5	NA	TGTGCCAGCAGTTATGTCGGGGCGAACACCGGGGAGCTGTTTTTT	CASSYVGANTGELFF
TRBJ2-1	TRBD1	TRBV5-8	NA	TGTGCCAGCAGCGGGAGACAGGGTCTGAGTGAGCAGTTCTTC	CASSGRQGLSEQFF
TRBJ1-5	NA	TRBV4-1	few	TGCGCCAGCAGCCAGGGAGGGGCGGAGGGCAATCAGCCCCAGCATTTT	CASSQGGAEGNQPQHF
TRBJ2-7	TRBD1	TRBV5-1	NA	TGCGCCAGCAGCCCGGACAGGGGGAGGAACGAGCAGTACTTC	CASSPDRGRNEQYF
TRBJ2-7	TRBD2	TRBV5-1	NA	TGCGCCAGCAGCTTGGCCGGGGAGGGGACGGGTGAGCAGTACTTC	CASSLAGEGTGEQYF
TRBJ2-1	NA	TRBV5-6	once	TGTGCCAGCAGCCCCGGAGGGCGGGACAATGAGCAGTTCTTC	CASSPGGRDNEQFF
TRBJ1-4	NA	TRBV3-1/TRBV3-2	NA	TGTGCCAGCAGCCAGAGCGAAAAACTGTTTTTT	CASSQSEKLFF
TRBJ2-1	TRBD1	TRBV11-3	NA	TGTGCCAGCAGCGTCTACAGGGGTGAGCAGTTCTTC	CASSVYRGEQFF
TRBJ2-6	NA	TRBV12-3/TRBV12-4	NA	TGTGCCAGCACCCTAGCTGGGGCCAACGTCCTGACTTTC	CASTLAGANVLTF
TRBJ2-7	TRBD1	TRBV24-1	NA	TGTGCCAGGGGGACAGGCTCCGAGCAGTACTTC	CARGTGSEQYF
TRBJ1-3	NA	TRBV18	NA	TGTGCCAGCTCACCCTCCTGGGAGAGCTCTGGAAACACCATATATTTT	CASSPSWESSGNTIYF